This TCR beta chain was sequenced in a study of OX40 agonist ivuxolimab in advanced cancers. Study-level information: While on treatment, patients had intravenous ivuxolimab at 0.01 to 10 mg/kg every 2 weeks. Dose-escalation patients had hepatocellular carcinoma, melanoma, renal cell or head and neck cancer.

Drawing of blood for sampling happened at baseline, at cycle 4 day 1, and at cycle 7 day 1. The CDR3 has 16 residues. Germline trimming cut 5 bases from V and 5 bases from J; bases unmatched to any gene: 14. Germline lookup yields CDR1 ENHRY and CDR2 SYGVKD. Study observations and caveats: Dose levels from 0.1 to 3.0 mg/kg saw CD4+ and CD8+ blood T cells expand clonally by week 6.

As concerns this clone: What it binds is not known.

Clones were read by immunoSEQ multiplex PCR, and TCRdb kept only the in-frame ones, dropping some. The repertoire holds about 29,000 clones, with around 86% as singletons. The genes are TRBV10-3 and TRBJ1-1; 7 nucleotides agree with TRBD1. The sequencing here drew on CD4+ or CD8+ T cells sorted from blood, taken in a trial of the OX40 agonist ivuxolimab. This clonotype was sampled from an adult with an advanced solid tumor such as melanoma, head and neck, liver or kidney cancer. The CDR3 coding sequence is TGTGCCATCAGTAGGACGGCCCTGACAGGGAGAACTGAAGCTTTCTTT. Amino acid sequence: CAISRTALTGRTEAFF.